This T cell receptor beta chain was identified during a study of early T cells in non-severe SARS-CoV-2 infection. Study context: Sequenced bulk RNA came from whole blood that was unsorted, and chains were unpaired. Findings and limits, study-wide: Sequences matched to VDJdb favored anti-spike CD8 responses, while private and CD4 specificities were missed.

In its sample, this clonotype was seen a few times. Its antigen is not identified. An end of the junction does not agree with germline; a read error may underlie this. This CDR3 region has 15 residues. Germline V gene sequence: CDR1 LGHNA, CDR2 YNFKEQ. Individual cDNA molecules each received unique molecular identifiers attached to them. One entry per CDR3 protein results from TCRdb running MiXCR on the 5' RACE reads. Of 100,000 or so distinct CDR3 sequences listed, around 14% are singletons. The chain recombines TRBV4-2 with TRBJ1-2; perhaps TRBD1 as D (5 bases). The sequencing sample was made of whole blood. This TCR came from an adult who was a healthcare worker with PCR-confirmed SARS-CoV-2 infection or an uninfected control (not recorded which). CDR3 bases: TGTGCCAGCAACCAAGACAGCGCCAAAAACTATGGCTACACCTTC. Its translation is CASNQDSAKNYGYTF.